These T cell receptor beta chains were read from a single sample in a study of cytomegalovirus exposure and HLA in healthy donors. Only in-frame clones appear in the TCRdb table, and some are missing; sequencing was by immunoSEQ multiplex PCR. The table has around 210,000 clones, 70% to 85% seen once; the top ten hold 1.7%. The specimen sequenced was PBMCs. The source of these receptors is a man aged 50 to 60 in good health and CMV-seronegative. The CDR3 runs from the conserved cysteine through the conserved F or W. D genes are given only for firm matches. Clone size is given for some rows only: seen once, a few or many times, or a class if the clone is expanded.

clone_size j_call d_call v_call cdr3_aa cdr3_nt
few TRBJ2-7 TRBD2 TRBV5-5 CASSLGTSGRREQYF TGTGCCAGCAGCTTGGGGACTAGCGGGAGAAGGGAGCAGTACTTC
. TRBJ2-1 TRBD2 TRBV7-3 CASSPAPGLAGGEQFF TGTGCCAGCAGCCCCGCCCCCGGACTAGCGGGAGGCGAGCAGTTCTTC
. TRBJ2-5 . TRBV27 CASSLNSQETQYF TGTGCCAGCAGTTTAAACAGCCAAGAGACCCAGTACTTC
few TRBJ2-1 TRBD2 TRBV6-4 CASRLSGSSNEQFF TGTGCCAGCAGGCTTAGCGGGAGTTCGAATGAGCAGTTCTTC
. TRBJ2-7 . TRBV9 CASSVGAGNTYEQYF TGTGCCAGCAGCGTAGGCGCCGGGAACACTTACGAGCAGTACTTC
. TRBJ2-1 . TRBV7-2 CASSTGGTLREQFF TGTGCCAGCAGTACCGGCGGGACCCTACGTGAGCAGTTCTTC
. TRBJ2-7 TRBD1 TRBV4-1 CASSQEQGAYEQYF TGCGCCAGCAGCCAAGAACAGGGGGCCTACGAGCAGTACTTC
few TRBJ2-7 TRBD1 TRBV6-6 CASSYRQGYEQYF TGTGCCAGCAGTTACCGACAGGGGTACGAGCAGTACTTC
. TRBJ2-7 TRBD2 TRBV7-2 CASSLAGGLGLEQYF TGTGCCAGCAGCTTAGCAGGGGGACTAGGTCTCGAGCAGTACTTC
. TRBJ2-1 TRBD1 TRBV27 CASSLSGTGYYNEQFF TGTGCCAGCAGTTTATCGGGGACAGGGTACTACAATGAGCAGTTCTTC
. TRBJ2-5 TRBD2 TRBV28 CASSLSLAGDTGAQYF TGTGCCAGCAGTTTAAGTCTGGCGGGAGATACCGGGGCCCAGTACTTC
. TRBJ2-7 . TRBV4-1 CASSPNVTWGLRREQYF TGCGCCAGCAGCCCCAACGTTACATGGGGGCTAAGGAGAGAGCAGTACTTC
. TRBJ2-3 TRBD2 TRBV5-1 CASSLAVAGGTDTQYF TGCGCCAGCAGCTTGGCAGTGGCGGGGGGGACAGATACGCAGTATTTT
once TRBJ1-1 TRBD1 TRBV6-1 CASILGQGKVGEAFF TGTGCCAGCATCCTTGGACAGGGAAAAGTTGGTGAAGCTTTCTTT
. TRBJ2-2 . TRBV6-6 CASRTIQVSNTGELFF TGTGCCAGCAGAACAATACAGGTTTCGAACACCGGGGAGCTGTTTTTT
. TRBJ2-1 . TRBV11-2 CASSLRLDSSYNEQFF TGTGCCAGCAGCTTACGACTGGACAGCTCCTACAATGAGCAGTTCTTC
. TRBJ2-7 TRBD1 TRBV27 CASSSPDRLIYEQYF TGTGCCAGCAGTTCCCCGGACAGGCTAATCTACGAGCAGTACTTC
. TRBJ2-1 . TRBV5-6 CASSLTSSPYNEQFF TGTGCCAGCAGCTTAACTAGCTCACCCTACAATGAGCAGTTCTTC
. TRBJ2-3 . TRBV4-1 CASSQLTGSLPSTDTQYF TGCGCCAGCAGCCAATTGACTGGATCGCTACCAAGCACAGATACGCAGTATTTT
. TRBJ2-1 TRBD1 TRBV28 CASSLGQYVNEQFF TGTGCCAGCAGCCTGGGACAGTATGTCAATGAGCAGTTCTTC
once TRBJ2-7 TRBD1 TRBV7-6 CASSRGTGGEQYF TGTGCCAGCAGCCGAGGGACAGGTGGCGAGCAGTACTTC
. TRBJ2-5 . TRBV5-1 CASSLGGGGGQETQYF TGCGCCAGCAGCCTGGGAGGGGGCGGCGGCCAAGAGACCCAGTACTTC
few TRBJ2-1 TRBD2 TRBV4-2 CASSQEPKGTSGRKASYNEQFF TGTGCCAGCAGCCAAGAACCCAAGGGGACTAGCGGGAGAAAGGCGTCCTACAATGAGCAGTTCTTC
. TRBJ2-1 TRBD1 TRBV6-5 CASSYQTTGLNEQFF TGTGCCAGCAGTTACCAGACGACAGGGCTCAATGAGCAGTTCTTC
. TRBJ2-1 . TRBV7-9 CASSPPYPVQRGEQFF TGTGCCAGCAGCCCGCCATACCCGGTTCAGCGCGGCGAGCAGTTCTTC
. TRBJ2-1 TRBD2 TRBV5-1 CASSGTRNNEQFF TGCGCCAGCAGCGGGACTAGGAACAATGAGCAGTTCTTC
. TRBJ2-7 TRBD2 TRBV7-9 CASSSGGGDEQYF TGTGCCAGCAGTTCCGGGGGGGGTGACGAGCAGTACTTC
. TRBJ2-5 TRBD1 TRBV18 CASSQTTGGMETQYF TGTGCCAGCTCACAAACGACAGGGGGCATGGAGACCCAGTACTTC
. TRBJ2-7 . TRBV4-1 CASSQDLGGVDMGSYEQYF TGCGCCAGCAGCCAAGATCTGGGCGGGGTGGATATGGGGTCCTACGAGCAGTACTTC
. TRBJ2-5 . TRBV4-1 CASSQDDTSRETQYF TGCGCCAGCAGCCAAGATGACACTAGCCGGGAGACCCAGTACTTC
. TRBJ2-3 . TRBV2 CASSEGFVANTDTQYF TGTGCCAGCAGTGAAGGGTTCGTCGCTAACACAGATACGCAGTATTTT
. TRBJ1-5 TRBD1 TRBV28 CASSLRTGGNQPQHF TGTGCCAGCAGTTTGCGGACAGGGGGCAATCAGCCCCAGCATTTT
. TRBJ2-2 TRBD2 TRBV7-7 CASSLGSSGNTGELFF TGTGCTAGCAGCTTAGGGTCTAGCGGAAACACCGGGGAGCTGTTTTTT
. TRBJ1-6 . TRBV7-9 CASSPDSPGVRSPLHF TGTGCCAGCAGCCCTGACAGCCCGGGAGTTAGATCACCCCTCCACTTT
. TRBJ2-5 . TRBV2 CASSLWRQYF TGTGCCAGCAGCCTTTGGAGGCAGTACTTC
. TRBJ1-2 TRBD1 TRBV27 CASSLDWGQRGYTF TGTGCCAGCAGTTTGGACTGGGGACAGCGGGGCTACACCTTC
. TRBJ2-1 TRBD1 TRBV28 CASSFSGQGDPEQFF TGTGCCAGCAGTTTCTCGGGACAGGGGGACCCTGAGCAGTTCTTC
. TRBJ1-3 . TRBV6-6 CASSYSPGSSGNTIYF TGTGCCAGCAGTTACTCGCCGGGGAGCTCTGGAAACACCATATATTTT
. TRBJ2-1 . TRBV9 CASSPNGGNLNEQFF TGTGCCAGCAGCCCCAATGGCGGTAATTTGAATGAGCAGTTCTTC
. TRBJ2-7 . TRBV19 CASSDQGYHEQYF TGTGCCAGTAGTGATCAGGGTTACCACGAGCAGTACTTC
. TRBJ1-1 . TRBV7-9 CASSPRGGGSLTAEAFF TGTGCCAGCAGCCCACGGGGCGGGGGGAGCCTAACGGCTGAAGCTTTCTTT